A single sample gave rise to the 18 T cell receptor beta chains below, sequenced in a study of blood T cell repertoires in COVID-19. Sequencing used immunoSEQ multiplex PCR; TCRdb keeps in-frame clones, though not all of them. The repertoire has around 63,000 clones, 73% of them found once; the top ten carry 18%. The specimen sequenced was peripheral blood. These receptors were taken from a woman in her forties or fifties with active or convalescent COVID-19.

This rearrangement joins TRBV3-1 (or the pseudogene TRBV3-2) to TRBJ1-4; unclear D gene. Germline V lookup: CDR1 LGHDT, CDR2 YNNKEL (reference sequence). This CDR3 spans 13 amino acids. Trimming pared 2 bases from V and 4 bases from J, leaving 5 bases between. The CDR3 sequence: CASSQRLNEKLFF. The CDR3 coding sequence is TGTGCCAGCAGCCAACGTCTTAATGAAAAACTGTTTTTT.

This sequence joins TRBV27 and TRBJ2-1; possibly TRBD1 for D (6 bases). The CDR3 covers 14 residues. Germline V gives CDR1 MNHEY, CDR2 SMNVEV (reference sequence). Trimming took off 7 bases at V and 5 bases at J, with 15 bases between the two ends. The CDR3 coding sequence is TGTGCCAGCACCCCGCAGACAGGCCACAATGAGCAGTTCTTC. Protein: CASTPQTGHNEQFF.

This clone occurred once. Other DNA sequences in this sample translate to the same CDR3. The rearrangement joins TRBV19 to TRBJ2-3; TRBD1 matches 8 bases. This CDR3 comprises 16 residues. Per germline, CDR1 LNHDA and CDR2 SQIVND (reference sequence). J gave up 0 bases and V 4 bases, and 6 bases lay outside the gene matches. The DNA of the CDR3 is TGTGCCAGTAGTACCCCAGGGACAGGTAGCACAGATACGCAGTATTTT. Translation: CASSTPGTGSTDTQYF.

Points on this clone: An end of the junction differs from the germline gene, which may be a read error. The V and J genes are TRBV6-1 and TRBJ1-1; TRBD1 aligns across 9 bases. The CDR3 loop spans 16 amino acids. Germline V gives CDR1 MNHNS, CDR2 SASEGT. This chain's CDR3 is CASSEVTGGLKTEAFF. CDR3 nucleotide sequence: TGTGCCAGCAGTGAAGTTACAGGGGGCTTGAAGACTGAAGCTTTCTTT.

The chain links TRBV6-5 to TRBJ2-1; 12 bases fit TRBD2. From germline, CDR1 is MNHEY and CDR2 SVGAGI. The CDR3 sequence is 15 residues long. J gave up 7 bases and V 8 bases, and 9 bases lay outside the gene matches. In nucleotides, the CDR3 is TGTGCCAGCGAACTTCTAGCGGGAGGGGGGAATGAGCAGTTCTTC. Amino acids: CASELLAGGGNEQFF.

DNA of the CDR3: TGTGCCAGTAGTATAAAAGGCAGGGTCTCAGATACGCAGTATTTT. Protein product: CASSIKGRVSDTQYF. V is TRBV19 and J is TRBJ2-3; D perhaps matches TRBD1 (5 bases). Germline V gives CDR1 LNHDA, CDR2 SQIVND (reference sequence). The CDR3 totals 15 residues. V was trimmed by 2 bases and J by 4 bases, leaving 13 bases between them.

This clone occurred once. Here the CDR3 reads CASSPLSRDGYTF. CDR3 nucleotides: TGTGCCAGCAGTCCCCTTTCCCGGGATGGCTACACCTTC. The chain combines TRBV28 with TRBJ1-2; D call uncertain. The germline V and J ends were trimmed by 5 bases and 6 bases, with 13 bases remaining between them. From germline, CDR1 is MDHEN and CDR2 SYDVKM. The CDR3 loop spans 13 amino acids.

This clone came up a few times. The chain employs TRBV28 and TRBJ1-1, with 7 nucleotides matching TRBD1. The V gene end was trimmed by 11 bases and the J gene end by 4 bases; junction bases not matched to a gene: 10. CDR1 MDHEN and CDR2 SYDVKM come from the germline V gene. This CDR3 is built from 13 residues. CDR3: CAASIGGFTEAFF. CDR3 DNA: TGTGCCGCCAGCATAGGGGGCTTCACTGAAGCTTTCTTT.

This chain uses TRBV10-2 with TRBJ2-5, with D perhaps TRBD2 (6 bases). CDR1 WSHSY and CDR2 SAAADI come from the germline V gene. V was pared by 7 bases and J by 2 bases, with 14 bases between. The CDR3 consists of 14 residues. The chain's CDR3 is CASTGWGVQETQYF. In nucleotides, the CDR3 is TGCGCCAGCACTGGGTGGGGGGTTCAAGAGACCCAGTACTTC.

The chain couples TRBV7-6 to TRBJ2-5; no definite D call. CDR1 and CDR2 from the germline V gene are SGHVS and FNYEAQ. The germline V and J ends were trimmed by 5 bases and 5 bases, with 9 bases remaining between them. The CDR3 length is 12 residues. The CDR3 protein is CASSPQWETQYF. CDR3 DNA: TGTGCCAGCAGCCCACAGTGGGAGACCCAGTACTTC.

This clone was counted only a few times. The chain carries TRBV5-1 and TRBJ2-7, with 8 nucleotides matching TRBD1. The CDR3 is 14 residues long. Germline CDR1 is SGHRS and CDR2 is YFSETQ. The V segment lost 3 bases and the J segment 4 bases; nucleotides outside the gene matches: 6. CDR3: CASSSGQGRYEQYF. Here the CDR3 DNA reads TGCGCCAGCAGCTCCGGACAGGGTAGATACGAGCAGTACTTC.

This clone was seen only a few times. The chain carries TRBV28 and TRBJ1-1, with a possible D match to TRBD1 (5 bases). The germline V and J ends were trimmed by 3 bases and 1 base, with 9 bases remaining between them. The CDR3 runs 14 residues. CDR1 is MDHEN and CDR2 is SYDVKM in the germline V gene. As DNA, the CDR3 is TGTGCCAGCAGTTTTAACAGGCGGAACACTGAAGCTTTCTTT. As protein: CASSFNRRNTEAFF.

J is TRBJ1-3 and V is TRBV5-1, with 7 bases fitting TRBD1. Germline trimming cut 0 bases from V and 0 bases from J; bases unmatched to any gene: 3. In germline, CDR1 is SGHRS, CDR2 YFSETQ. This CDR3 is 16 amino acids long. The CDR3 spells CASSLAGDSSGNTIYF. The CDR3 nucleotides read TGCGCCAGCAGCTTGGCCGGGGACAGCTCTGGAAACACCATATATTTT.

This chain connects TRBV6-2 or TRBV6-3 to TRBJ2-4; D perhaps matches TRBD1 (6 bases). V was shortened by 0 bases and J by 0 bases, with 12 bases between the two germline ends. CDR1 MNHEY and CDR2 SVGEGT come from the germline V gene. The CDR3 is made up of 17 amino acids. The CDR3 loop is CASSYSNRVLAKNIQYF. The CDR3 DNA is TGTGCCAGCAGTTACTCGAACAGGGTTCTAGCCAAAAACATTCAGTACTTC.

This clone has only a few counts. The chain employs TRBV4-2 and TRBJ2-4, with D hard to call. The germline V gene encodes CDR1 LGHNA and CDR2 YNFKEQ. The V and J ends lost 0 bases and 1 base respectively, with 10 bases between them. This CDR3 has 16 residues. The CDR3 region has the DNA TGTGCCAGCAGCCAAGAATCCTTATCCGCCAAAAACATTCAGTACTTC. It translates to CASSQESLSAKNIQYF.

This chain links TRBV6-6 with TRBJ2-5; 9 bases agree with TRBD1. Germline V gives CDR1 MNHNY, CDR2 SVGAGI (reference sequence). The trim removed 7 bases at V and 5 bases at J, leaving 8 bases unmatched. The CDR3 runs to 14 residues. The CDR3 coding sequence is TGTGCCAGCACCGAAACAGGGGGCGGCGAGACCCAGTACTTC. Amino acids: CASTETGGGETQYF.

Relative to its sample, this clone is medium-sized (0.01 to 0.1%). The J gene is TRBJ2-1, the V gene TRBV5-1, with 8 bases fitting TRBD2. CDR3 length: 14 amino acids. V lost 4 bases, J lost 4 bases, and 4 bases stayed unmatched. In germline, CDR1 is SGHRS, CDR2 YFSETQ. The CDR3 protein is CASSPGGNYNEQFF. The CDR3 DNA is TGCGCCAGCAGCCCGGGGGGGAATTACAATGAGCAGTTCTTC.

The chain carries TRBV9 and TRBJ2-3; 7 nucleotides match TRBD1. CDR1 and CDR2 from the germline V gene are SGDLS and YYNGEE. The J segment lost 4 bases and the V segment lost 0 bases, leaving 5 bases of the junction unmatched. The CDR3 is 15 amino acids. CDR3 nucleotide sequence: TGTGCCAGCAGCGTAGAGGGGGCGGTGGCAGATACGCAGTATTTT. Translating gives CASSVEGAVADTQYF.